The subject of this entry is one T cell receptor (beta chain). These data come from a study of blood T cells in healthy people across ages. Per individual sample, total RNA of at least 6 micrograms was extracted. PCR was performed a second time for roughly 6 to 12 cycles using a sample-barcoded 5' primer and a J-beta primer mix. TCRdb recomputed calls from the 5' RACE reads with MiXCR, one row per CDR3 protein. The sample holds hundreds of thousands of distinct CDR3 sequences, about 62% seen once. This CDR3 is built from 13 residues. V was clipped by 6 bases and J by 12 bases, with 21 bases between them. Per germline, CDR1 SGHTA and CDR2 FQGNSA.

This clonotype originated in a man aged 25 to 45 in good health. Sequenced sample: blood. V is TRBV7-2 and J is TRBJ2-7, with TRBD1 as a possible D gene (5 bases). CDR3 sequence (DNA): TGTGCCAGCAGTCCGTATCTAGACAGTCGGCCGTACTTC. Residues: CASSPYLDSRPYF.